This T cell receptor (beta chain) was identified in a study of blood T cell repertoires in COVID-19. V lost 3 bases and J lost 4, with 14 bases in between. CDR1 and CDR2 from the germline V gene are MDHEN and SYDVKM. The CDR3 length is 15 residues. Original data processing: Estimates of nucleated cell counts were drawn from the amplification of reference gene primers. Repertoires were generated with immunoSEQ multiplex PCR, while TCRdb's copy carries only in-frame clones and drops some. For V, J and clone size, that table is used; D and trimming come from the DNA. The top ten hold 14% of the sample, which has 60,000 or so clones, 75% to 95% seen once.

The clonotype originates from a human donor with active COVID-19. The donor label of this sample is uncertain. This sequence joins TRBV28 and TRBJ2-3; D may be TRBD2 (6 bases). What was sequenced was peripheral blood. CDR3 in amino acids: CASSFRISGADTQYF. In DNA, the CDR3 is TGTGCCAGCAGTTTTCGGATTAGCGGTGCAGATACGCAGTATTTT.